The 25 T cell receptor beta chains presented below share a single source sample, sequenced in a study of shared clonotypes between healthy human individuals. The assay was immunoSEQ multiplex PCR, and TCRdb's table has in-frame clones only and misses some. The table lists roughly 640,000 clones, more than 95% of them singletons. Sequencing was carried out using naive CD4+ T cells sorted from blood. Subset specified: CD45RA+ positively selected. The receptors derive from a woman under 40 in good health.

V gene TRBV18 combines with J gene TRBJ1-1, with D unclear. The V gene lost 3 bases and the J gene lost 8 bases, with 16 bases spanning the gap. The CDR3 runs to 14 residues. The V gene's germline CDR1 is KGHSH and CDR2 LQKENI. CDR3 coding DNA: TGTGCCAGCTCACCGGAGGACGGCGTAAGGGAAGCTTTCTTT. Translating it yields CASSPEDGVREAFF.

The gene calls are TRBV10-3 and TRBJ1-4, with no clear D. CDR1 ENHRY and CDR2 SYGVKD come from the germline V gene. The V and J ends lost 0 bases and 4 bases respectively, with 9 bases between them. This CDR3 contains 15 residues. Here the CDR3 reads CAISESGGFNEKLFF. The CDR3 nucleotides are TGTGCCATCAGTGAGTCGGGAGGGTTTAATGAAAAACTGTTTTTT.

CDR3 sequence: CASRIGGTYNEQFF. CDR3 DNA sequence: TGTGCCAGCAGAATCGGCGGGACTTACAATGAGCAGTTCTTC. The chain carries TRBV6-5 and TRBJ2-1, with D maybe TRBD2 (6 bases). The ends were cut back, 6 bases at V and 4 bases at J, with 13 bases in the middle. CDR1 is MNHEY, CDR2 SVGAGI, per germline. CDR3 length: 14 residues.

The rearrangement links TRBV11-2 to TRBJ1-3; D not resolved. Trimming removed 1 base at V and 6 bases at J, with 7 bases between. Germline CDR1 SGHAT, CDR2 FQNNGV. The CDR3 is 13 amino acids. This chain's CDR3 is CASSLGDPNTIYF. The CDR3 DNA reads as TGTGCCAGCAGCTTAGGAGATCCAAACACCATATATTTT.

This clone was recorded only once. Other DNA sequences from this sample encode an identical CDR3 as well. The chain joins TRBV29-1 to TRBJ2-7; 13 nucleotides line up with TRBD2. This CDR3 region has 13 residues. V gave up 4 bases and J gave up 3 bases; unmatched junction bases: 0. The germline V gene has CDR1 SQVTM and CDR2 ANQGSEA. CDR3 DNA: TGCAGCGTTGGGACTAGCGGGAGCTACGAGCAGTACTTC. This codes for CSVGTSGSYEQYF.

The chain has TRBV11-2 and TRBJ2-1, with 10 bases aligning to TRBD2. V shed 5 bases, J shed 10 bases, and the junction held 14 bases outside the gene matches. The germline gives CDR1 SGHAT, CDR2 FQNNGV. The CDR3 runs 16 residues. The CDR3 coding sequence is TGTGCCAGCAGCCCCGGGGGTAGCGGGAGGATCGGGGAGCAGTTCTTC. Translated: CASSPGGSGRIGEQFF.

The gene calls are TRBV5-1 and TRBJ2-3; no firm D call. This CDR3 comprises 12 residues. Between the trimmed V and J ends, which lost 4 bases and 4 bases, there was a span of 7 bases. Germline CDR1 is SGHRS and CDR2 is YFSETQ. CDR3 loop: CASSDWADTQYF. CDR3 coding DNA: TGCGCCAGCAGCGACTGGGCAGATACGCAGTATTTT.

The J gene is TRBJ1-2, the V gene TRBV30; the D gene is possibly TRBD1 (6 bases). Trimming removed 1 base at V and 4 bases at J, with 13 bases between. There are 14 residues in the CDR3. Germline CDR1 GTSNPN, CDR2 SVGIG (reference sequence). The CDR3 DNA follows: TGTGCCTGGAGTGAGTACAGGGTTATCTATGGCTACACCTTC. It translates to CAWSEYRVIYGYTF.

CDR3 amino acids: CASSLGGLDTLSEQFF. The CDR3 DNA sequence: TGCGCCAGCAGCTTGGGCGGCCTAGATACCTTGAGTGAGCAGTTCTTC. The rearrangement joins TRBV5-1 to TRBJ2-1, with D unclear. Germline CDR1 and CDR2: SGHRS and YFSETQ. The CDR3 is 16 residues long. Trimming pared 0 bases from V and 9 bases from J, leaving 19 bases between.

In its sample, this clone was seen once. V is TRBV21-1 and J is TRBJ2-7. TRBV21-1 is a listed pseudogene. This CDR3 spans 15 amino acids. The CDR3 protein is CASSIGRFPHYEQYF. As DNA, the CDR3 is TGTGCCAGCAGCATCGGGCGCTTTCCCCACTACGAGCAGTACTTC.

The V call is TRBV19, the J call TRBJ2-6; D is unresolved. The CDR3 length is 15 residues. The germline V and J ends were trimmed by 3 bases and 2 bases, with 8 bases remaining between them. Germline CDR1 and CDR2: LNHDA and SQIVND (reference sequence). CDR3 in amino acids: CASSIWTPGANVLTF. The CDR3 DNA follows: TGTGCCAGTAGTATCTGGACGCCTGGGGCCAACGTCCTGACTTTC. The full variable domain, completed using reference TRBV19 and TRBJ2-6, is DGGITQSPKYLFRKEGQNVTLSCEQNLNHDAMYWYRQDPGQGLRLIYYSQIVNDFQKGDIAEGYSVSREKKESFPLTVTSAQKNPTAFYLCASSIWTPGANVLTFGAGSRLTVL.

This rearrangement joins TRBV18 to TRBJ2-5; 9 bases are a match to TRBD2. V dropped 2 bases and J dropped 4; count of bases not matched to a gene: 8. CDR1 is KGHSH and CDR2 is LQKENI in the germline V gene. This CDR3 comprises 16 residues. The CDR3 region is CASSPIPAGGRETQYF. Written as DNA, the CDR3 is TGTGCCAGCTCACCAATTCCAGCGGGAGGACGAGAGACCCAGTACTTC.

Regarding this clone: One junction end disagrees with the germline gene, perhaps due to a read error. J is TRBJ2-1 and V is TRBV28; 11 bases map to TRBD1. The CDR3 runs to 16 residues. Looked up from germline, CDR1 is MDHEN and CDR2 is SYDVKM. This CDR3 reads CASSLASRDRGLEQLF. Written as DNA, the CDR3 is TGTGCCAGCAGTTTGGCCTCCCGGGACAGGGGGTTGGAGCAGCTCTTC.

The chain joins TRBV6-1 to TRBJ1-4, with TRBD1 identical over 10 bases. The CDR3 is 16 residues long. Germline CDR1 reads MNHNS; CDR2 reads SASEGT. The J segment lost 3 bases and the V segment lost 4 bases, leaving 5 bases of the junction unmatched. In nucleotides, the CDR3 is TGTGCCAGCAGTGTGACAGGGGGCCGGGCTAATGAAAAACTGTTTTTT. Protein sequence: CASSVTGGRANEKLFF.

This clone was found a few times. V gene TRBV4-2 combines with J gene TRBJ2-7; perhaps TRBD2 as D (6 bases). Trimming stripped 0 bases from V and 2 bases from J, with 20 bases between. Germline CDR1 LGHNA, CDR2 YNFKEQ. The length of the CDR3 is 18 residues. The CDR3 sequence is CASSQDTWAGPRTYEQYF. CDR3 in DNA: TGTGCCAGCAGCCAAGACACTTGGGCGGGACCCCGAACCTACGAGCAGTACTTC.

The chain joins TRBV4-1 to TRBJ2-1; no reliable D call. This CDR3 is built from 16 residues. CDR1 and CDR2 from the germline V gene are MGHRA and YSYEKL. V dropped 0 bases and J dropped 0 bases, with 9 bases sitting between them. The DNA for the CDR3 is TGCGCCAGCAGCCAAGAGGCGGCGGCCTCCTACAATGAGCAGTTCTTC. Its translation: CASSQEAAASYNEQFF.

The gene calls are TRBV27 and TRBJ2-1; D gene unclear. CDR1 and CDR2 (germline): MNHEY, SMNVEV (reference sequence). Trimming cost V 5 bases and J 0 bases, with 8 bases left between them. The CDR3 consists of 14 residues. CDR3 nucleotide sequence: TGTGCCAGCAGTAACGCCCGCTCCTACAATGAGCAGTTCTTC. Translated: CASSNARSYNEQFF.

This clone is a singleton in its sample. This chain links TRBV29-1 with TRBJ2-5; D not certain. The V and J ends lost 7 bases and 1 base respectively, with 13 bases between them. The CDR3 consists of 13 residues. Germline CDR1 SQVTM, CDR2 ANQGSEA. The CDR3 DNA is TGCAGCGGGGGTTCTGGTATCCAAGAGACCCAGTACTTC. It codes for CSGGSGIQETQYF. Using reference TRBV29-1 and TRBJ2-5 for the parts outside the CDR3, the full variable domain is SAVISQKPSRDICQRGTSLTIQCQVDSQVTMMFWYRQQPGQSLTLIATANQGSEATYESGFVIDKFPISRPNLTFSTLTVSNMSPEDSSIYLCSGGSGIQETQYFGPGTRLLVL.

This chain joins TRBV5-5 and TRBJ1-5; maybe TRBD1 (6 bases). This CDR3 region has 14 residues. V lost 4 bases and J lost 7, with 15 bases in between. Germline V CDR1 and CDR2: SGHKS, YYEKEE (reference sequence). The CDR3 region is CASSPTGWGQPQHF. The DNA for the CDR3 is TGTGCCAGCAGCCCTACAGGGTGGGGACAGCCCCAGCATTTT. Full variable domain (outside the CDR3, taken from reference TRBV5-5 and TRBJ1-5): DAGVTQSPTHLIKTRGQQVTLRCSPISGHKSVSWYQQVLGQGPQFIFQYYEKEERGRGNFPDRFSARQFPNYSSELNVNALLLGDSALYLCASSPTGWGQPQHFGDGTRLSIL.

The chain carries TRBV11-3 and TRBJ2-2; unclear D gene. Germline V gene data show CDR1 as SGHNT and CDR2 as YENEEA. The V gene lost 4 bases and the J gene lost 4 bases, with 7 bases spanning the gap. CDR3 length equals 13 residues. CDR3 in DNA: TGTGCCAGCAGCTCGGGTAGCACCGGGGAGCTGTTTTTT. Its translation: CASSSGSTGELFF.

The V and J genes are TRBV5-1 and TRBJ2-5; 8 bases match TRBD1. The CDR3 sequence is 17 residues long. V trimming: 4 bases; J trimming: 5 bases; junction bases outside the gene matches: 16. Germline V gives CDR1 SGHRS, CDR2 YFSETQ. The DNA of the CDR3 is TGCGCCAGCAGCAGAGCCGGGACAGGAGGGGTGCGGGAGACCCAGTACTTC. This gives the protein CASSRAGTGGVRETQYF.

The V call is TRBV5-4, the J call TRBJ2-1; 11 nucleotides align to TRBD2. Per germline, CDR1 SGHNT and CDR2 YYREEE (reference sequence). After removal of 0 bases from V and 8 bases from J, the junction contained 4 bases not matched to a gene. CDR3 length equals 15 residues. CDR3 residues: CASSLGLAGIDEQFF. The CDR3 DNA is TGTGCCAGCAGCTTGGGACTAGCGGGAATCGATGAGCAGTTCTTC.

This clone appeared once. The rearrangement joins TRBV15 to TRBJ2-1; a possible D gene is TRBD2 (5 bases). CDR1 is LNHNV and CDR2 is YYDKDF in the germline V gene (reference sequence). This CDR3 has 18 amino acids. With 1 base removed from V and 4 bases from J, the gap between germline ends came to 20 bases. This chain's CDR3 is CATSRGGLGVGIYNEQFF. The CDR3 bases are TGTGCCACCAGCAGAGGGGGTTTGGGAGTCGGGATATACAATGAGCAGTTCTTC.

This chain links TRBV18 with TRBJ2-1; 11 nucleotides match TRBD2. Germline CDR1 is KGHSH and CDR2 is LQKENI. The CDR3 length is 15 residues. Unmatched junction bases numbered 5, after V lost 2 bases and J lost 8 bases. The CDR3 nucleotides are TGTGCCAGCTCACCAATGGTAGCGGGAGGGGATGAGCAGTTCTTC. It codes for CASSPMVAGGDEQFF.

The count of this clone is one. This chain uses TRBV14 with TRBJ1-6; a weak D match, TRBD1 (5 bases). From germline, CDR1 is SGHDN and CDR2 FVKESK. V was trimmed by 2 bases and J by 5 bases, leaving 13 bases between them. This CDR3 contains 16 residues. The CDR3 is CASSQQGAGNNSPLHF. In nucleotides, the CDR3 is TGTGCCAGCAGCCAACAGGGCGCGGGGAATAATTCACCCCTCCACTTT.